This is a list of T cell receptor beta chains from one sample in a study of blood T cell repertoires in COVID-19. Profiling relied on immunoSEQ multiplex PCR, and the TCRdb table lists in-frame clones only, not all of them. Among about 59,000 clones listed, roughly 80% were seen once. Sequencing was carried out using peripheral blood. The receptors were sampled from a woman between 65 and 79 years old with acute or convalescent COVID-19. CDR3s include the opening cysteine and the closing phenylalanine or tryptophan. D genes are given only for firm matches. Clone size, where shown, is once, few, many, or a class for clones that have expanded.

J: TRBJ1-5; D: -; size: -; V: TRBV30; CDR3: CAWAKEGNQPQHF; DNA: TGTGCCTGGGCTAAGGAGGGCAATCAGCCCCAGCATTTT
J: TRBJ1-5; D: TRBD1; size: -; V: TRBV2; CDR3: CASSYRGISNQPQHF; DNA: TGTGCCAGCAGTTACAGGGGGATTAGCAATCAGCCCCAGCATTTT
J: TRBJ1-1; D: -; size: few; V: TRBV6-5; CDR3: CASCTTTNTEAFF; DNA: TGTGCCAGCTGTACTACGACTAACACTGAAGCTTTCTTT
J: TRBJ1-6; D: -; size: -; V: TRBV3-1/TRBV3-2; CDR3: CASSQRGQSLHF; DNA: TGTGCCAGCAGCCAAAGGGGACAATCTCTCCACTTT
J: TRBJ1-4; D: -; size: -; V: TRBV10-2; CDR3: CASSLDRWNEKLFF; DNA: TGCGCCAGCAGCCTCGACAGGTGGAATGAAAAACTGTTTTTT
J: TRBJ2-5; D: TRBD1; size: -; V: TRBV5-4; CDR3: CASSLGGQGAWETQYF; DNA: TGTGCCAGCAGCTTGGGGGGACAGGGGGCATGGGAGACCCAGTACTTC
J: TRBJ1-1; D: -; size: -; V: TRBV20-1; CDR3: CSATDRKAFF; DNA: TGCAGTGCTACGGACAGAAAAGCTTTCTTT
J: TRBJ1-3; D: TRBD1; size: few; V: TRBV7-6; CDR3: CASSLNPPVYRGRTGNTIYF; DNA: TGTGCCAGCAGCTTAAACCCTCCCGTTTACAGGGGAAGGACTGGAAACACCATATATTTT
J: TRBJ1-2; D: -; size: -; V: TRBV6-5; CDR3: CASSSLYSGYTF; DNA: TGTGCCAGCAGTTCTCTTTACTCTGGCTACACCTTC
J: TRBJ2-1; D: TRBD2; size: -; V: TRBV6-6; CDR3: CASSYTGGDNEQFF; DNA: TGTGCCAGCAGTTACACGGGGGGGGACAATGAGCAGTTCTTC
J: TRBJ1-1; D: -; size: -; V: TRBV12-3/TRBV12-4; CDR3: CASSLTGYTEAFF; DNA: TGTGCCAGCAGCCTCACAGGGTACACTGAAGCTTTCTTT
J: TRBJ1-2; D: -; size: -; V: TRBV14; CDR3: CASSQVKSYGYTF; DNA: TGTGCCAGCAGCCAAGTTAAATCCTATGGCTACACCTTC
J: TRBJ1-3; D: -; size: once; V: TRBV5-1; CDR3: CASSLGGVNSGNTIYF; DNA: TGCGCCAGCAGCTTGGGAGGCGTAAACTCTGGAAACACCATATATTTT
J: TRBJ1-2; D: TRBD1; size: -; V: TRBV5-1; CDR3: CASSAWTGQKLNYGYTF; DNA: TGCGCCAGCAGCGCCTGGACAGGGCAGAAACTTAACTATGGCTACACCTTC
J: TRBJ2-1; D: -; size: few; V: TRBV6-6; CDR3: CASILGGAGREGGQFF; DNA: TGTGCCAGCATCCTAGGGGGCGCGGGGCGCGAGGGAGGGCAGTTCTTC
J: TRBJ2-3; D: TRBD2; size: -; V: TRBV5-4; CDR3: CASRGPERGKGSSADTQYF; DNA: TGTGCCAGCAGGGGTCCCGAGCGGGGGAAGGGGTCTTCGGCAGATACGCAGTATTTT
J: TRBJ1-3; D: -; size: -; V: TRBV12-5; CDR3: CASGLPSDMTEFSGNTIYF; DNA: TGTGCTAGTGGTTTGCCCTCTGACATGACAGAGTTCTCTGGAAACACCATATATTTT
J: TRBJ2-5; D: -; size: -; V: TRBV24-1; CDR3: CATSDPQGGGGKETQYF; DNA: TGTGCCACCAGTGATCCACAGGGAGGGGGTGGGAAAGAGACCCAGTACTTC
J: TRBJ1-2; D: -; size: few; V: TRBV5-4; CDR3: CASNPGGDNYGYTF; DNA: TGTGCCAGCAACCCGGGGGGGGATAACTATGGCTACACCTTC
J: TRBJ2-2; D: -; size: -; V: TRBV10-3; CDR3: CAIRPDIFTGELFF; DNA: TGTGCCATCAGGCCAGACATATTCACCGGGGAGCTGTTTTTT
J: TRBJ1-1; D: -; size: -; V: TRBV11-2; CDR3: CASSSSGDTEAFF; DNA: TGTGCCAGCAGCTCGTCGGGGGACACTGAAGCTTTCTTT
J: TRBJ2-3; D: TRBD2; size: -; V: TRBV2; CDR3: CASSEGGLAGTDTQYF; DNA: TGTGCCAGCAGTGAAGGGGGACTAGCGGGCACAGATACGCAGTATTTT
J: TRBJ1-1; D: -; size: -; V: TRBV5-1; CDR3: CASSLAELGNTEAFF; DNA: TGCGCCAGCAGCTTGGCGGAGCTAGGGAACACTGAAGCTTTCTTT
J: TRBJ1-1; D: -; size: -; V: TRBV3-1/TRBV3-2; CDR3: CASSQLGGRTEAFF; DNA: TGTGCCAGCAGCCAGCTAGGGGGTCGCACTGAAGCTTTCTTT
J: TRBJ2-2; D: -; size: -; V: TRBV3-1/TRBV3-2; CDR3: CASSQNGGNTGELFF; DNA: TGTGCCAGCAGCCAGAACGGCGGAAACACCGGGGAGCTGTTTTTT
J: TRBJ1-2; D: TRBD1; size: -; V: TRBV5-1; CDR3: CASGQGVYGYTF; DNA: TGCGCCAGCGGACAGGGGGTTTATGGCTACACCTTC
J: TRBJ1-3; D: -; size: -; V: TRBV7-9; CDR3: CASSHPQGSSGNTIYF; DNA: TGTGCCAGCAGCCACCCTCAGGGGAGCTCTGGAAACACCATATATTTT
J: TRBJ1-1; D: TRBD1; size: -; V: TRBV7-6; CDR3: CASSPRTGGWGEAFF; DNA: TGTGCCAGCAGCCCGAGGACAGGGGGCTGGGGTGAAGCTTTCTTT
J: TRBJ2-2; D: TRBD2; size: -; V: TRBV7-9; CDR3: CASSSQTSGGPGELFF; DNA: TGTGCCAGCAGCTCCCAGACTAGCGGGGGGCCCGGGGAGCTGTTTTTT
J: TRBJ1-1; D: -; size: -; V: TRBV14; CDR3: CASSHRGFAEAFF; DNA: TGTGCCAGCAGCCACCGGGGGTTCGCTGAAGCTTTCTTT
J: TRBJ1-3; D: -; size: -; V: TRBV2; CDR3: CASSPERSSGNTIYF; DNA: TGTGCCAGCAGTCCGGAGAGATCCTCTGGAAACACCATATATTTT
J: TRBJ2-1; D: -; size: -; V: TRBV10-1; CDR3: CASSESGQYNEQFF; DNA: TGCGCCAGCAGTGAGTCTGGACAGTACAATGAGCAGTTCTTC
J: TRBJ1-6; D: TRBD1; size: -; V: TRBV2; CDR3: CASRFRDRDSPLHF; DNA: TGTGCCAGCAGATTCCGGGACAGGGATTCACCCCTCCACTTT
J: TRBJ2-3; D: -; size: -; V: TRBV7-2; CDR3: CASSSGVQWTDTQYF; DNA: TGTGCCAGCAGCTCAGGGGTTCAGTGGACAGATACGCAGTATTTT
J: TRBJ1-1; D: TRBD1; size: -; V: TRBV2; CDR3: CASSPTGQLVGVAFF; DNA: TGTGCCAGCAGTCCTACGGGACAGTTAGTCGGGGTGGCTTTCTTT
J: TRBJ1-5; D: -; size: -; V: TRBV5-6; CDR3: CASSLGLGQNNQPQHF; DNA: TGTGCCAGCAGCTTGGGTTTGGGGCAGAACAATCAGCCCCAGCATTTT
J: TRBJ2-1; D: TRBD2; size: -; V: TRBV10-3; CDR3: CAITSGASGAYNEQFF; DNA: TGTGCCATCACCTCTGGGGCTAGCGGGGCCTACAATGAGCAGTTCTTC
J: TRBJ2-7; D: TRBD1; size: -; V: TRBV4-2; CDR3: CASSQRPGGPYEQYF; DNA: TGTGCCAGCAGCCAGAGACCAGGGGGTCCCTACGAGCAGTACTTC
J: TRBJ1-5; D: -; size: -; V: TRBV5-5; CDR3: CASSLGWDLGQPQHF; DNA: TGTGCCAGCAGCTTGGGGTGGGACTTGGGTCAGCCCCAGCATTTT